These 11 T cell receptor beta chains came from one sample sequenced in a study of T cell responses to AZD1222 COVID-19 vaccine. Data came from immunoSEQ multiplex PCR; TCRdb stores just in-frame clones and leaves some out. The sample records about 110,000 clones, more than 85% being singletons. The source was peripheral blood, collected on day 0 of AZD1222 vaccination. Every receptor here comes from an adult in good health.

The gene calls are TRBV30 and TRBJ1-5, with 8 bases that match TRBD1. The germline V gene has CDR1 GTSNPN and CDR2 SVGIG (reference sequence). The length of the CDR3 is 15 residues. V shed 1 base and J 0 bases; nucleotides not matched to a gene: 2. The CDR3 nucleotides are TGTGCCTGGAGTGGGGACAGGTATAGCAATCAGCCCCAGCATTTT. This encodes CAWSGDRYSNQPQHF.

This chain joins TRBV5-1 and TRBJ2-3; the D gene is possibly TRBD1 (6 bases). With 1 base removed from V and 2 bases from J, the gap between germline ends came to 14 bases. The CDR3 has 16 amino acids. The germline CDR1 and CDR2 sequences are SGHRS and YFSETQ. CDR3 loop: CASSLQGKEVTDTQYF. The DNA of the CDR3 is TGCGCCAGCAGCTTGCAGGGGAAGGAAGTCACAGATACGCAGTATTTT.

As DNA, the CDR3 is TGCGCCAGCAGCTTTGGGCCGAACACTGAAGCTTTCTTT. It encodes CASSFGPNTEAFF. The chain recombines TRBV5-1 with TRBJ1-1; D not certain. Germline V gene sequence: CDR1 SGHRS, CDR2 YFSETQ. V lost 2 bases and J lost 1, with 6 bases in between. The CDR3 runs to 13 residues.

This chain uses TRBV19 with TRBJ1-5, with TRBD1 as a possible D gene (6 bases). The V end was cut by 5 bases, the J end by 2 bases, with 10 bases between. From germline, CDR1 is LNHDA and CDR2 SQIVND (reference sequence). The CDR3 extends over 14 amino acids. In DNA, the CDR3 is TGTGCCAGTAGTCCGAGACAGGGCAATCAGCCCCAGCATTTT. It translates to CASSPRQGNQPQHF.

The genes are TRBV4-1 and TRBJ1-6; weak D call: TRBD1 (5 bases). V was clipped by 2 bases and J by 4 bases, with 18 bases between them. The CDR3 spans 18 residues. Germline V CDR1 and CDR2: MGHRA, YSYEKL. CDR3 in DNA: TGCGCCAGCAGCCAACGGGACGACGGAGGCACATATAATTCACCCCTCCACTTT. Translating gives CASSQRDDGGTYNSPLHF.

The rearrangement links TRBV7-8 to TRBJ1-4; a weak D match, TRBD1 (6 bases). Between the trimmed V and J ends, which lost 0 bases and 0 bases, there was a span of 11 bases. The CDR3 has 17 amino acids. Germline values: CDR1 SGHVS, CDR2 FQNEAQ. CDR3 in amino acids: CASSLAGQITTNEKLFF. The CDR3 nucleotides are TGTGCCAGCAGCTTAGCTGGACAGATAACAACTAATGAAAAACTGTTTTTT.

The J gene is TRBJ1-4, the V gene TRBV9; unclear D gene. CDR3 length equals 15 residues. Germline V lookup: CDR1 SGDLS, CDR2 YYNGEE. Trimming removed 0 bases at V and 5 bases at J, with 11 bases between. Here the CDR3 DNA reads TGTGCCAGCAGCGTAGGGGTGGGCGGGAATGAAAAACTGTTTTTT. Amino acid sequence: CASSVGVGGNEKLFF.

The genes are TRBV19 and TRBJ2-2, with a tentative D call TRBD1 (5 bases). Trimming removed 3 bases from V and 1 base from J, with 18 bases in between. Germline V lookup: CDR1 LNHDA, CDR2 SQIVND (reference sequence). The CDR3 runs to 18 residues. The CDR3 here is CASSMLKRQGLNTGELFF. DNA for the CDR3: TGTGCCAGTAGTATGCTCAAACGGCAGGGTCTGAACACCGGGGAGCTGTTTTTT.

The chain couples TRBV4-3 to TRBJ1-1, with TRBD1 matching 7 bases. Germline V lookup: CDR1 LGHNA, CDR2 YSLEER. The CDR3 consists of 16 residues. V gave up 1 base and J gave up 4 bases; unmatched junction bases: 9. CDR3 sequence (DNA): TGCGCCAGCAGCCAAGGTAGTACGGCAGGGGGCACTGAAGCTTTCTTT. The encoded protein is CASSQGSTAGGTEAFF.

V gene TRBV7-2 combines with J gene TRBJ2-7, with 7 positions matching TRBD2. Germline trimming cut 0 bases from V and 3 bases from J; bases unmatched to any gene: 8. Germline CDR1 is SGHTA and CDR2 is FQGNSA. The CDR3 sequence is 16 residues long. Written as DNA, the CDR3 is TGTGCCAGCAGCTTAGCGGTAGGTTCGGGAGGCTACGAGCAGTACTTC. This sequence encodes CASSLAVGSGGYEQYF.

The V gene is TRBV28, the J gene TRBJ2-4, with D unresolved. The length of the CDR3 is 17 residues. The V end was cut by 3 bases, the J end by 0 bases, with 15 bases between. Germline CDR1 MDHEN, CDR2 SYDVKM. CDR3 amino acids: CASSFGGSPQAKNIQYF. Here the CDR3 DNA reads TGTGCCAGCAGTTTCGGCGGCAGCCCCCAAGCCAAAAACATTCAGTACTTC.